This T cell receptor (beta chain) was captured in a study of shared clonotypes between healthy human individuals. Overall study context: In total, the donors were two women and a few men aged 18 to 49. The study, taken as a whole, reports: Owing to a small donor count, the genetic and exposure-history diversity represented was limited.

Each subset's genomic DNA was shared equally among a number of immunoSEQ plates. Sequencing used immunoSEQ multiplex PCR; TCRdb keeps in-frame clones, though not all of them. Here the sample spans about 490,000 clones, around 80% being singletons. Germline CDR1 reads MDHEN; CDR2 reads SYDVKM. The CDR3 loop spans 14 amino acids. Details on this clone: Its antigen is unidentified.

The V gene is TRBV28, the J gene TRBJ2-5, with 10 bases that match TRBD1. The J call is in doubt because the DNA end fits TRBJ2-7 better. This sequence was found in a woman aged 40 to 50 in good health. Some clones in this sample may be carry-over from other donors' samples. Sequenced material: PBMCs. The DNA for the CDR3 is TGTGCCAGCGGTAGACCGGGACAGGGGTACGAGCAGTACTTC. It yields the protein CASGRPGQGYEQYF.